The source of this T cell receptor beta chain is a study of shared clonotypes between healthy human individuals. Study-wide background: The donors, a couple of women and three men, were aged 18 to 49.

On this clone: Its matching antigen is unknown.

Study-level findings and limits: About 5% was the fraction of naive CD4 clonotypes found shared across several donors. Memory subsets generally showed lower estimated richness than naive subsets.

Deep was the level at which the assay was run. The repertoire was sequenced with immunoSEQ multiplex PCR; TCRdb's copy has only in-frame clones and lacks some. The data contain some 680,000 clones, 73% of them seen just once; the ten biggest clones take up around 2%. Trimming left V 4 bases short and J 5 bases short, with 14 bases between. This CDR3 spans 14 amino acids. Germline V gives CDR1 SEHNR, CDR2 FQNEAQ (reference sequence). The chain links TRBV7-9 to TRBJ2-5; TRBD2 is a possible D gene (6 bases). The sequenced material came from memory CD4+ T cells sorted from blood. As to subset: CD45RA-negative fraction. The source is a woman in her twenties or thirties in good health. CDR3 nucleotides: TGTGCCAGCAGCTACACAGCGGGCAGGGAGACCCAGTACTTC. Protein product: CASSYTAGRETQYF.